This T cell receptor beta chain came from a study of cytomegalovirus exposure and HLA in healthy donors (dated by TCRdb to 2016 to 2017). Concerning the study at large: An earlier analysis of some 550 of the donors reported about 290 Gb of sequence data and 117 million unique TCR beta sequences from some 180 million T cells. Of the roughly 430 genotyped donors, roughly 80% fell in the genetic ancestry cluster associated with self-reported Caucasian donors. Among around 400 genotyped donors of the cohort, an average of around 250,000 unique TCR beta nucleotide sequences was sequenced per donor, of which roughly 17% were non-productive. The later analysis used no new phenotypic data to find candidate immune exposures, relying instead on TCR beta sequences and their occurrence across donors. The study aimed to test whether signatures of past pathogen exposure could be identified by cataloging public T cell receptors. Donor age, sex, ethnicity and CMV serostatus were collected together with the repertoire data. The study profiled the T cell repertoires of about 640 subjects by immunosequencing and related them to cytomegalovirus serostatus. Class I and class II HLA loci were covered by the typing at four-digit resolution. High-throughput TCR immunosequencing, statistical association of individual TCRs with disease status, and machine learning were combined to predict cytomegalovirus infection status. Every discovery cohort repertoire had been produced on one sequencing platform. A later analysis re-analyzed previously published TCR beta repertoires from roughly 600 donors and added high-resolution HLA genotyping to study TCR occurrence patterns. Around 320 gigabases of sequencing data and 70 million to 100 million unique TCR sequences were included in an early release covering 500 to 750 HLA-typed donors. A separate validation cohort of about 110 different subjects was used in addition to the roughly 640-subject first cohort. To decide whether each TCR beta V gene segment behaved as functional or pseudogenic, an earlier analysis of approximately 620 of the donors relied on high-throughput TCR beta sequencing. A later genetic analysis used genome-wide SNP genotypes for 398 of the 666 donors, treating that subset as a discovery cohort. Because of strong linkage in the cohort, a handful of DR-DQ haplotypes were treated as single units for association and clustering. The number of typed donors differed by locus: about 620-640 for A, B, C, DRB1 and DQB1; approximately 520 for DQA1; approximately 600 for DPA1; and some 430 for DPB1. Beyond this particular receptor, the publication reports: In a later genetic analysis, fewer N-insertions in productive TCRs were reported among donors in an Asian-associated ancestry cluster than the roughly 700-donor mean. Roughly uniform sequencing depth across donors was assumed in presence/absence analyses, although this assumption may not hold. A further reported finding was that TCR beta sequences accurately predicted the HLA-A and HLA-B alleles for most subjects in the first cohort. An earlier analysis of 450 to 750 of the donors showed that most TCR beta V segments appeared in productive rearrangements either about 87% or about 30% of the time, which broadly matched IMGT annotations. Because some donors lacked HLA typing at each locus, the association tests relied only on the typed subset. The 87-base-pair reads could not distinguish some IMGT-functional V segments, including TRBV6-2 and TRBV6-3, so those segments were excluded. In a later analysis, the rate of TCR association differed among HLA loci, with DRB1 alleles having the most associated TCRs and HLA-C alleles having the fewest. When HLA alleles, especially DR and DQ, strongly co-occurred, attributing TCR associations to individual alleles was difficult. CMV serostatus was the only immune exposure information available for the cohort. Linkage disequilibrium might explain the correlated functional status among segregating V segments, but an unknown experimental factor could not be ruled out. A group of highly shared sequence variants was considered likely to be a technical artifact of the sequencing pipeline. The study gave a list of under 200 TCR beta chains associated with cytomegalovirus. A few of the identified cytomegalovirus-associated TCR beta chains were confirmed in vitro to be specific for cytomegalovirus antigens. This cohort had only TCR beta chains sequenced, and the lack of alpha or paired-chain data limited which features could be detected. While some public TCRs were present in many individuals, most TCR sequences turned up only very rarely across donors. In both the original and validation cohorts, the classifier was reported to diagnose cytomegalovirus status with high specificity and sensitivity. V-gene and J-gene trimming of TCR beta chains was associated with a missense DCLRE1C variant in a later genetic analysis, and the association was replicated in an independent cohort. In a later analysis, HLA-associated TCR beta chains showed more clonal expansion and lower generation probabilities than non-associated chains that were equally common. Over 15 rarely observed V segments, including chromosome 9 orphons, were excluded from the earlier analysis of some 590 of the donors because counts were too low. A later analysis reported that several top co-occurrence clusters appeared linked to parvovirus B19, influenza, CMV and Epstein-Barr virus. Most CMV-associated TCR beta chains appeared to be HLA-restricted in a later analysis, and the HLA associations seemed to be driven largely by CMV exposure. The authors suggested that the approach could potentially be extended to other disease states and immunological phenotypes. At a false discovery rate of 0.05, a later analysis linked 16,000 or so TCR beta sequences to specific HLA alleles.

Library construction relied on the immunoSEQ multiplex PCR assay. A mixture of 60 forward primers for TCR Vbeta segments and 13 reverse primers for TCR Jbeta segments was used in the multiplex PCR. A multiplex PCR assay on genomic DNA amplified the CDR3 region of rearranged TCR beta genes. The amplified TCR beta libraries were sequenced on the Illumina HiSeq System as 87-base-pair reads. The study's processing was this. A later analysis counted approximately 76 million unique TCR beta chains across the 550 to 800 repertoires, and roughly 11 million of these chains were shared by at least two donors. A nearest-neighbor algorithm error-corrected the raw reads and collapsed the reads into unique sequences, merging closely related sequences to remove PCR and sequencing errors. Alignment of CDR3 sequences to IMGT reference sequences was used to assign V, D and J gene segments. Each retained sequence needed at least a six-nucleotide match to both a V gene segment and a J gene segment. Rearrangements were classified as productive when the CDR3 lacked stop codons and remained in frame with V and J, and all other rearrangements were classified as non-productive. CDR3 was defined by IMGT convention, running from the second conserved V-encoded cysteine to the conserved J-encoded phenylalanine. In an earlier analysis of around 570 of the donors, sequences lacking an unambiguous match to a single V gene segment were excluded. In an earlier analysis of approximately 610 of the donors, V segments were called functional above 56.7% productive rearrangements and were called segregating when the between-donor standard deviation exceeded 5%. To diagnose cytomegalovirus status from the catalog of TCR beta chain sequences, a statistical classification framework was built. In a later analysis, TCR nucleotide sequences were compared against IMGT/GENE-DB human TR gene sequences so that V and J genes could be assigned. A later analysis assigned CDR3 sequences and most-parsimonious VDJ recombination scenarios with the TCRdist pipeline. In a later analysis, every TCR beta chain was defined by the combination of its CDR3 amino acid sequence and its V-gene family, and reads without a unique V-gene family were dropped. In a later analysis, nearly 600 highly shared, low-generation-probability nucleotide sequences were removed to address suspected cross-contamination and a sequencing artifact. A later analysis calculated a clonal expansion index for each public chain from normalized within-repertoire ranks of inferred template counts. Generation probabilities in a later analysis came from a VDJ recombination model fitted to out-of-frame rearrangements, and those results were checked against IGoR. In a later analysis, TCR-TCR, TCR-HLA and TCR-CMV co-occurrence was scored with hypergeometric tests, and a repertoire-size bias correction was applied to TCR pairs. To estimate false discovery rates, a later analysis permuted the HLA or CMV assignments 20 times. In a later analysis, co-occurring TCRs were grouped using DBSCAN, with TCRdist sequence similarity added in when clustering inside HLA-allele-positive subsets. Co-occurrence clustering excluded repertoires with fewer than 30,000 or more than 120,000 public chains, plus five with anomalous nucleotide sharing. Here the immuneACCESS table is served through TCRdb, limited to in-frame sequences with V and J called. Missing clones are a known gap in these copies; in checked studies unresolved V genes cover under half, and the rest lacks a known reason. The DNA was the basis for D and trimming; V, J and clone size are from that table. The sample profile shows 130,000 or so clones; about 8.5% of them were found once. The ten biggest clones cover 4.5% to 5.5% of the sample.

The germline V gene encodes CDR1 MNHEY and CDR2 SMNVEV (reference sequence). V loses 2 bases of germline sequence and J loses 7 bases, and the interval between the two ends is 20 bases. The CDR3 runs 17 amino acids, cysteine and phenylalanine included. Just the 51-base CDR3 DNA is kept, in frame starting at base 1. The cohort was made up of about 610 healthy bone marrow donors. All cohort members were sampled while nominally healthy, although unrecorded immune exposures were likely present. The donor tested CMV seronegative and was one of the 352 seronegative cohort members. A peripheral blood sample was provided by each donor, and peripheral blood mononuclear cells were used for TCR beta sequencing. The Qiagen DNeasy Blood Extraction Kit was used to extract genomic DNA from the blood cell samples. About this clone itself: Its antigen is unknown. The record has no base qualities; no much larger clone is one base away.

The chain is encoded by TRBV27 joined to TRBJ1-4; the D gene cannot be named for sure. The sample was PBMCs. The TCR originated in a man in his forties in good health and CMV-seronegative. The bases read TGTGCCAGCAGTTTAATGTGGGAAACGCATGGGAGTGAAAAACTGTTTTTT. The resulting protein is CASSLMWETHGSEKLFF.